Following are 16 T cell receptor beta chains from one sample sequenced in a study of CD8 T cells in ankylosing spondylitis. Study-wide points: Blood of patients with ankylosing spondylitis appeared to be characterized by a TCR beta motif of several highly homologous variants.

For these receptors, no antigen is known. TCRdb analysed the 5' RACE reads with MiXCR anew, one entry per CDR3 protein. The sample has 450,000 or so distinct CDR3 sequences, about 25% seen once. Input material: blood, either unsorted or a sorted T cell fraction (not recorded which). These receptors were collected from a male donor with ankylosing spondylitis.

The table lists this clonotype with a few counts. CDR3 protein: CASSLEGGSSSYNEQFF. For the CDR3, the DNA is TGCGCCAGCAGCCTGGAGGGGGGGAGTAGCTCCTACAATGAGCAGTTCTTC. The chain employs TRBV5-1 and TRBJ2-1; weak D call: TRBD2 (7 bases). Germline lookup yields CDR1 SGHRS and CDR2 YFSETQ. The V and J ends lost 4 bases and 0 bases respectively, with 17 bases between them. The CDR3 extends over 17 amino acids.

This clonotype has just a few counts. The chain combines TRBV5-5 with TRBJ2-2; D uncertain. Trimming took off 1 base at V and 3 bases at J, with 4 bases between the two ends. The CDR3 covers 13 residues. Germline-derived CDR1 and CDR2 are SGHKS and YYEKEE (reference sequence). As DNA, the CDR3 is TGTGCCAGCAGCTTGAAGTACACCGGGGAGCTGTTTTTT. This codes for CASSLKYTGELFF.

This clonotype was counted only a few times. The chain has TRBV29-1 and TRBJ2-7; the match to TRBD2 covers 9 bases. Germline V gives CDR1 SQVTM, CDR2 ANQGSEA. The CDR3 is 13 amino acids. V lost 5 bases, J lost 7 bases, and 9 bases stayed unmatched. Written as DNA, the CDR3 is TGCAGCGTTAAGTTAGCGGGAGTGGGGGAGCAGTACGTC. Translating gives CSVKLAGVGEQYV.

This clonotype turned up a few times. The V gene is TRBV11-3, the J gene TRBJ2-5, with 7 bases fitting TRBD1. The germline CDR1 and CDR2 sequences are SGHNT and YENEEA. CDR3 length equals 13 residues. Unmatched junction bases numbered 5, after V lost 4 bases and J lost 6 bases. CDR3 protein: CASSSDRAQTQYF. In nucleotides, the CDR3 is TGTGCCAGCAGCTCAGACAGGGCCCAGACCCAGTACTTC.

This clonotype was observed a few times. This chain uses TRBV5-1 with TRBJ2-5; perhaps D is TRBD1 or TRBD2 (5 bases each). Trimming stripped 4 bases from V and 2 bases from J, with 18 bases between. CDR1 SGHRS and CDR2 YFSETQ come from the germline V gene. This CDR3 contains 16 residues. In DNA form, the CDR3 reads TGCGCCAGCAGCCCGGGACCAGTAGCGACGCAAGAGACCCAGTACTTC. This encodes CASSPGPVATQETQYF.

J is TRBJ2-1 and V is TRBV20-1; perhaps TRBD2 as D (5 bases). CDR1 is DFQATT and CDR2 is SNEGSKA in the germline V gene (reference sequence). Trimming stripped 4 bases from V and 8 bases from J, with 18 bases between. The CDR3 has 14 amino acids. The CDR3 protein is CSATRDKADDEQFF. Here the CDR3 DNA reads TGCAGTGCTACCCGGGATAAGGCAGATGATGAGCAGTTCTTC.

This clonotype occurred many times. The rearrangement uses TRBV12-5 and TRBJ2-1; D ambiguous. The length of the CDR3 is 12 residues. The V gene lost 4 bases and the J gene lost 4 bases, with 5 bases spanning the gap. Per the germline V gene, CDR1 is LGHNT and CDR2 is FRNRAP. The CDR3: CASGSDYNEQFF. CDR3 nucleotides: TGTGCTAGTGGTTCCGATTACAATGAGCAGTTCTTC.

The chain joins TRBV7-2 to TRBJ1-2; 9 bases match TRBD1. CDR1 and CDR2 from the germline V gene are SGHTA and FQGNSA. With V trimmed by 1 base and J by 8 bases, 8 bases remained unmatched. This CDR3 contains 15 residues. The CDR3 reads CASSLVRGQGGGYTF. The CDR3, as DNA: TGTGCCAGCAGCTTAGTGCGGGGACAGGGAGGGGGCTACACCTTC.

This chain joins TRBV3-1 and TRBJ1-4; D remains unclear. Germline CDR1 reads LGHDT; CDR2 reads YNNKEL (reference sequence). The V end lost 6 bases, the J end lost 8 bases, and 10 bases lay between the germline ends. There are 12 residues in the CDR3. This chain's CDR3 is CASRNRREKLFF. The CDR3 nucleotides are TGTGCCAGCAGGAATCGGCGGGAAAAACTGTTTTTT.

This clonotype appeared a few times. This chain links TRBV29-1 with TRBJ1-6, with D possibly being TRBD1 (6 bases). Trimming left V 6 bases short and J 14 bases short, with 23 bases between. CDR1 and CDR2 from the germline V gene are SQVTM and ANQGSEA. This CDR3 region has 14 residues. The CDR3 DNA is TGCAGCGTGGCCTCGGGACACAATCGCGATGCCCTCCACTTT. This gives the protein CSVASGHNRDALHF. Complete variable domain (other parts from reference TRBV29-1 and TRBJ1-6): SAVISQKPSRDICQRGTSLTIQCQVDSQVTMMFWYRQQPGQSLTLIATANQGSEATYESGFVIDKFPISRPNLTFSTLTVSNMSPEDSSIYLCSVASGHNRDALHFGNGTRLTVT.

The V gene is TRBV5-1, the J gene TRBJ1-4; 8 bases map to TRBD1. The length of the CDR3 is 15 residues. The V gene's germline CDR1 is SGHRS and CDR2 YFSETQ. Germline trimming cut 2 bases from V and 7 bases from J; bases unmatched to any gene: 7. The CDR3 DNA sequence: TGCGCCAGCAGCTTTATTACAGGGGGAAGTGAAAAACTGTTTTTT. It codes for CASSFITGGSEKLFF. Combining the CDR3 with reference TRBV5-1 and TRBJ1-4 gives the whole variable domain KAGVTQTPRYLIKTRGQQVTLSCSPISGHRSVSWYQQTPGQGLQFLFEYFSETQRNKGNFPGRFSGRQFSNSRSEMNVSTLELGDSALYLCASSFITGGSEKLFFGSGTQLSVL.

The chain joins TRBV19 to TRBJ1-1, with 7 nucleotides matching TRBD1. The CDR3 is made up of 14 amino acids. In germline, CDR1 is LNHDA, CDR2 SQIVND (reference sequence). The junction had 6 bases not matched to a gene; V was cut back by 7 bases and J by 1 base. The DNA of the CDR3 is TGTGCCAGTATCAGGACAGGCCCGAACACTGAAGCTTTCTTT. This encodes CASIRTGPNTEAFF.

The V and J genes are TRBV29-1 and TRBJ2-4; D uncertain. Germline-derived CDR1 and CDR2 are SQVTM and ANQGSEA. Trimming pared 0 bases from V and 0 bases from J, leaving 6 bases between. CDR3 size: 14 residues. CDR3: CSVEDPLAKNIQYF. The CDR3 nucleotides are TGCAGCGTTGAAGATCCGCTAGCCAAAAACATTCAGTACTTC.

CDR3: CASIVANTGELFF. The CDR3 coding sequence is TGTGCCAGTATAGTCGCGAACACCGGGGAGCTGTTTTTT. The genes are TRBV19 and TRBJ2-2; D is unresolved. Per germline, CDR1 LNHDA and CDR2 SQIVND (reference sequence). Trimming took 7 bases from V and 0 from J, leaving 6 bases between them. CDR3 size: 13 residues.

The gene calls are TRBV7-9 and TRBJ1-6; D gene uncertain. The CDR3 sequence is 12 residues long. V was clipped by 5 bases and J by 11 bases, with 10 bases between them. Germline loops: CDR1 SEHNR, CDR2 FQNEAQ (reference sequence). The CDR3 sequence: CASSLNGPPLHF. CDR3 in DNA: TGTGCCAGCAGCCTTAACGGGCCACCCCTCCACTTT.

The chain is built from TRBV7-2 and TRBJ1-2; 10 nucleotides line up with TRBD1. Germline loops: CDR1 SGHTA, CDR2 FQGNSA. The CDR3 length is 14 residues. The junction had 6 bases not matched to a gene; V was cut back by 5 bases and J by 6 bases. The CDR3 spells CASSIDRGRDGYTF. The CDR3 coding sequence is TGTGCCAGCAGCATTGACAGGGGGCGCGATGGCTACACCTTC.